These 13 T cell receptor beta chains were all obtained from the same sample, sequenced in a study of T cell changes during pregnancy in multiple sclerosis. TCRdb's table, derived via immunoSEQ multiplex PCR, lists solely in-frame clones and lacks some. The repertoire holds about 26,000 clones, with roughly nine tenths as singletons. Specimen: CD8+ T cells from peripheral blood mononuclear cells, collected in the second trimester of pregnancy. The source is a female donor with multiple sclerosis, enrolled in a pregnancy study.

V usage is TRBV19 and J usage is TRBJ1-2, with 7 bases that match TRBD1. CDR3 length: 14 residues. The V and J ends lost 6 bases and 2 bases, in that order; junction bases with no gene match: 6. From germline, CDR1 is LNHDA and CDR2 SQIVND (reference sequence). The CDR3 bases are TGTGCCAGTAGCCGGGACAGAGTCAACTATGGCTACACCTTC. It specifies CASSRDRVNYGYTF.

This clone was counted once. The rearrangement uses TRBV6-1 and TRBJ2-1; TRBD1 is a possible D gene (5 bases). V lost 3 bases and J 1 base, leaving 13 bases between the germline ends. Germline V lookup: CDR1 MNHNS, CDR2 SASEGT. The CDR3 is made up of 16 amino acids. CDR3 loop: CASSDPMTESYNEQFF. The CDR3 coding sequence is TGTGCCAGCAGTGATCCGATGACAGAATCCTACAATGAGCAGTTCTTC.

This chain links TRBV2 with TRBJ2-1, with 8 bases aligning to TRBD1. The CDR3 contains 17 residues. Trimming removed 4 bases from V and 0 bases from J; junction bases left unmatched: 8. The germline V gene encodes CDR1 SNHLY and CDR2 FYNNEI. The CDR3 DNA follows: TGTGCCAGCAGTGGCCTCTCAGGGGGCAGCTCCTACAATGAGCAGTTCTTC. Translating gives CASSGLSGGSSYNEQFF.

The rearrangement links TRBV7-8 to TRBJ2-7; D is possibly TRBD1 (6 bases). The ends were cut back, 1 base at V and 3 bases at J, with 13 bases in the middle. Per germline, CDR1 SGHVS and CDR2 FQNEAQ. This CDR3 is built from 15 residues. CDR3: CASSLDAGDGYEQYF. In DNA, the CDR3 is TGTGCCAGCAGCTTAGACGCAGGGGACGGCTACGAGCAGTACTTC.

The rearrangement joins TRBV6-6 to TRBJ2-1, with TRBD2 matching 9 bases. Germline V lookup: CDR1 MNHNY, CDR2 SVGAGI (reference sequence). The junction had 11 bases not matched to a gene; V was cut back by 8 bases and J by 6 bases. The CDR3 extends over 15 amino acids. The CDR3: CASAKGAGGPNEQFF. CDR3 nucleotides: TGTGCCAGCGCTAAGGGGGCGGGAGGGCCCAATGAGCAGTTCTTC.

This clone was observed a single time. The J gene is TRBJ2-7, the V gene TRBV4-2; D perhaps matches TRBD2 (6 bases). This CDR3 region has 14 residues. The germline CDR1 and CDR2 sequences are LGHNA and YNFKEQ. With 5 bases removed from V and 0 bases from J, the gap between germline ends came to 11 bases. Here the CDR3 DNA reads TGTGCCAGCAGCGCTGGACTATTCTCCTACGAGCAGTACTTC. This encodes CASSAGLFSYEQYF.

The V and J genes are TRBV7-9 and TRBJ1-1, with TRBD1 matching 8 bases. Per germline, CDR1 SEHNR and CDR2 FQNEAQ (reference sequence). The CDR3 covers 17 residues. Losses at the gene ends were 6 bases for V and 4 bases for J; bases not matched to a gene: 16. DNA for the CDR3: TGTGCCAGCAGTTCCCCCCACTCGACAGGGGACGCCACTGAAGCTTTCTTT. Its translation: CASSSPHSTGDATEAFF.

The chain has TRBV6-4 and TRBJ2-1; 8 nucleotides line up with TRBD2. The CDR3 contains 15 residues. The V and J ends lost 3 bases and 3 bases, in that order; junction bases with no gene match: 4. CDR1 and CDR2 (germline): MRHNA, SNTAGT. CDR3 sequence: CASSETGTSYNEQFF. For the CDR3, the DNA is TGTGCCAGCAGTGAAACCGGGACTAGCTACAATGAGCAGTTCTTC.

The gene calls are TRBV29-1 and TRBJ2-5, with D tentatively TRBD2 (6 bases). CDR3 length: 11 amino acids. V was pared by 4 bases and J by 4 bases, with 7 bases between. CDR1 is SQVTM and CDR2 is ANQGSEA in the germline V gene. The CDR3 spells CSVVGGETQYF. For the CDR3, the DNA is TGCAGCGTTGTGGGGGGAGAGACCCAGTACTTC. The full variable domain, rest sourced from reference TRBV29-1 and TRBJ2-5, is SAVISQKPSRDICQRGTSLTIQCQVDSQVTMMFWYRQQPGQSLTLIATANQGSEATYESGFVIDKFPISRPNLTFSTLTVSNMSPEDSSIYLCSVVGGETQYFGPGTRLLVL.

J is TRBJ1-1 and V is TRBV6-6; 8 positions match TRBD1. V lost 3 bases to trimming and J lost 4 bases; unmatched junction nucleotides: 7. CDR1 is MNHNY, CDR2 SVGAGI, per germline (reference sequence). The CDR3 covers 15 residues. The CDR3 here is CASSYMTGALTEAFF. The CDR3 coding sequence is TGTGCCAGCAGTTATATGACAGGGGCTCTCACTGAAGCTTTCTTT.

This clone was counted a few times. This rearrangement joins TRBV4-3 to TRBJ2-7; D perhaps matches TRBD1 (7 bases). The CDR3 has 17 amino acids. Trimming took 0 bases from V and 2 from J, leaving 17 bases between them. In germline, CDR1 is LGHNA, CDR2 YSLEER. CDR3 amino acids: CASSQDLDREAPYEQYF. As DNA, the CDR3 is TGCGCCAGCAGCCAAGATCTTGACAGGGAGGCCCCCTACGAGCAGTACTTC.

The chain uses TRBV27 and TRBJ2-7; D uncertain. The J call may not be correct, given that the DNA end is closer to TRBJ2-1. CDR3 length: 15 amino acids. CDR1 is MNHEY and CDR2 is SMNVEV in the germline V gene (reference sequence). The CDR3 is CASSLIGSSYNEQFF. The CDR3 bases are TGTGCCAGCAGTTTAATCGGGTCCTCCTACAATGAGCAGTTCTTC.

The gene calls are TRBV4-1 and TRBJ1-4; D may be TRBD1 (6 bases). Germline CDR1 reads MGHRA; CDR2 reads YSYEKL. The CDR3 loop spans 15 amino acids. The V gene lost 0 bases and the J gene lost 6 bases, with 11 bases spanning the gap. CDR3: CASSQDQGIDEKLFF. As DNA, the CDR3 is TGCGCCAGCAGCCAAGATCAGGGGATCGATGAAAAACTGTTTTTT.